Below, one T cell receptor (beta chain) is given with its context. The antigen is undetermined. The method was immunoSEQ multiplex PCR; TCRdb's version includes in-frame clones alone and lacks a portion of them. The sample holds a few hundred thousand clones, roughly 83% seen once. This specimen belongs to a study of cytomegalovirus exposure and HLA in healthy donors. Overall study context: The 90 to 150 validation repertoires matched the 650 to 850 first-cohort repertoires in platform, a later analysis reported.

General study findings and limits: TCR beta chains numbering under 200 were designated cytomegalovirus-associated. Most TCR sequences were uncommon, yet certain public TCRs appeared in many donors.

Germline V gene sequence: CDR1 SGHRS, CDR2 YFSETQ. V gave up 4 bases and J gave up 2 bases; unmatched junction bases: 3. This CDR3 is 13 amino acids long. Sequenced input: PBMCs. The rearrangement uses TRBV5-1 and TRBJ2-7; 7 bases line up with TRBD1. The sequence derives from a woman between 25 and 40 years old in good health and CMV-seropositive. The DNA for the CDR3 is TGCGCCAGCAGCAGGACAGGCCCCTACGAGCAGTACTTC. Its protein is CASSRTGPYEQYF.